These 22 T cell receptor beta chains were all obtained from the same sample, sequenced in a study of Ad26.COV2.S vaccination and SARS-CoV-2 variants. Treatment here: about 20 received Ad26.COV2.S at low or high dose, single or two shots; about 5 received placebo; per-sample allocation not given. Sampling was performed 63 days after the first vaccine or placebo injection. Some clones are missing from TCRdb's copy, which holds only in-frame ones; the method was immunoSEQ multiplex PCR. The profile shows roughly 400,000 clones, 80% to 95% of them singletons. The specimen comprised peripheral blood, sampled in a trial of Ad26.COV2.S vaccine versus placebo. These receptor sequences come from a person between 18 and 60 years old who received the Ad26.COV2.S COVID-19 vaccine or a placebo.

The CDR3 region is CASSLSPFVNEKLFF. In DNA, the CDR3 is TGTGCCAGCAGTTTAAGCCCATTCGTCAATGAAAAACTGTTTTTT. The chain joins TRBV27 to TRBJ1-4; D call uncertain. The CDR3 length is 15 residues. Deletions cut 2 bases from V and 5 bases from J, with 12 bases between. CDR1 MNHEY and CDR2 SMNVEV come from the germline V gene (reference sequence).

This chain's CDR3 is CASSQWDSYEQYF. The CDR3 DNA is TGCGCCAGCAGCCAATGGGACAGCTACGAGCAGTACTTC. This rearrangement joins TRBV4-3 to TRBJ2-7, with 7 nucleotides matching TRBD1. J lost 3 bases, V lost 2 bases, and 1 base had no gene match. This CDR3 region has 13 residues. The germline CDR1 and CDR2 sequences are LGHNA and YSLEER.

J is TRBJ1-6 and V is TRBV9, with a possible D match to TRBD1 (5 bases). V shed 0 bases and J shed 4 bases, with 14 bases lying between them. This CDR3 has 17 amino acids. Germline V gene lookup returns CDR1 SGDLS and CDR2 YYNGEE. In DNA, the CDR3 is TGTGCCAGCAGCGTAGACCCTGCCAGGGCTTATAATTCACCCCTCCACTTT. As protein: CASSVDPARAYNSPLHF.

In DNA form, the CDR3 reads TGTGCCAGCAGCCACCCGCCTCGAAACACCATATATTTT. As protein: CASSHPPRNTIYF. J is TRBJ1-3 and V is TRBV28; D remains unclear. This CDR3 has 13 residues. V was shortened by 6 bases and J by 5 bases, with 11 bases between the two germline ends. Germline assignment: CDR1 MDHEN and CDR2 SYDVKM.

This chain connects TRBV5-1 to TRBJ2-1; 7 bases are a match to TRBD2. CDR3 length: 16 amino acids. The V segment lost 4 bases and the J segment 5 bases; nucleotides outside the gene matches: 12. Germline CDR1 reads SGHRS; CDR2 reads YFSETQ. The CDR3 protein is CASSLGSWGGNNEQFF. CDR3 nucleotide sequence: TGCGCCAGCAGCCTGGGTTCATGGGGGGGTAACAATGAGCAGTTCTTC. The whole variable domain, remainder taken from reference TRBV5-1 and TRBJ2-1, is KAGVTQTPRYLIKTRGQQVTLSCSPISGHRSVSWYQQTPGQGLQFLFEYFSETQRNKGNFPGRFSGRQFSNSRSEMNVSTLELGDSALYLCASSLGSWGGNNEQFFGPGTRLTVL.

The chain recombines TRBV4-3 with TRBJ2-7; D not resolved. V was clipped by 1 base and J by 4 bases, with 11 bases between them. The germline V gene has CDR1 LGHNA and CDR2 YSLEER. The CDR3 sequence is 14 residues long. The CDR3 spells CASSQAGRPYEQYF. CDR3 bases: TGCGCCAGCAGCCAAGCGGGCAGACCTTACGAGCAGTACTTC.

The chain recombines TRBV7-2 with TRBJ2-7; 10 positions match TRBD2. Germline CDR1 and CDR2: SGHTA and FQGNSA. Trimming removed 2 bases from V and 4 bases from J; junction bases left unmatched: 8. The CDR3 runs 16 residues. The CDR3 here is CASSLSSGGAKYEQYF. The DNA of the CDR3 is TGTGCCAGCAGCTTATCGAGCGGGGGGGCTAAATACGAGCAGTACTTC.

This clone was picked up one time. The chain is built from TRBV10-3 and TRBJ2-1; a possible D gene is TRBD1 (5 bases). The CDR3 has 15 amino acids. Germline loops: CDR1 ENHRY, CDR2 SYGVKD. V was shortened by 2 bases and J by 3 bases, with 11 bases between the two germline ends. The CDR3 loop is CAISETPGIYNEQFF. CDR3 nucleotide sequence: TGTGCCATCAGTGAGACACCAGGGATCTACAATGAGCAGTTCTTC.

This chain uses TRBV7-9 with TRBJ1-5; 10 nucleotides line up with TRBD1. The CDR3 sequence is 16 residues long. CDR1 is SEHNR, CDR2 FQNEAQ, per germline (reference sequence). The junction had 5 bases not matched to a gene; V was cut back by 4 bases and J by 2 bases. CDR3 in DNA: TGTGCCAGCAGCTCATCCGGGACAGGGGGCAATCAGCCCCAGCATTTT. Translating it yields CASSSSGTGGNQPQHF.

V and J are TRBV4-3 and TRBJ1-1, with D possibly matching TRBD1 (6 bases). From germline, CDR1 is LGHNA and CDR2 YSLEER. The V end was cut by 3 bases, the J end by 1 base, with 18 bases between. This CDR3 comprises 17 residues. The chain's CDR3 is CASSQTLTRGENTEAFF. The CDR3 nucleotides are TGCGCCAGCAGCCAGACCCTTACGAGGGGGGAGAACACTGAAGCTTTCTTT.

This rearrangement joins TRBV4-3 to TRBJ2-1, with TRBD2 matching 16 bases. Germline V gene sequence: CDR1 LGHNA, CDR2 YSLEER. The CDR3 extends over 19 amino acids. With V trimmed by 1 base and J by 7 bases, 10 bases remained unmatched. This chain's CDR3 is CASSQVGQGLAGGSNEQFF. CDR3 DNA: TGCGCCAGCAGCCAAGTGGGACAGGGACTAGCGGGGGGGTCAAATGAGCAGTTCTTC.

The chain carries TRBV7-6 and TRBJ1-4, with D hard to call. CDR3 length equals 13 residues. V lost 1 base to trimming and J lost 5 bases, with 5 bases between them. Germline V gene lookup returns CDR1 SGHVS and CDR2 FNYEAQ. CDR3: CASSLGENEKLFF. The DNA of the CDR3 is TGTGCCAGCAGCTTAGGGGAAAATGAAAAACTGTTTTTT.

The genes are TRBV7-9 and TRBJ2-7; D might be TRBD1 (5 bases). Germline values: CDR1 SEHNR, CDR2 FQNEAQ (reference sequence). Trimming cost V 1 base and J 3 bases, with 13 bases left between them. The CDR3 covers 15 residues. CDR3 loop: CASSLVVGADYEQYF. CDR3 sequence (DNA): TGTGCCAGCAGCTTAGTTGTAGGGGCTGACTACGAGCAGTACTTC.

V gene TRBV19 combines with J gene TRBJ2-1, with 9 bases matching TRBD2. CDR3 size: 16 residues. Germline V gene sequence: CDR1 LNHDA, CDR2 SQIVND (reference sequence). Trimming cost V 3 bases and J 1 base; bases outside gene matches: 4. CDR3 sequence reads: CASSIGSGGSYNEQFF. DNA of the CDR3: TGTGCCAGTAGTATCGGTAGCGGGGGATCCTACAATGAGCAGTTCTTC.

The genes are TRBV19 and TRBJ2-7; TRBD1 is a possible D gene (5 bases). Per the germline V gene, CDR1 is LNHDA and CDR2 is SQIVND (reference sequence). This CDR3 contains 13 residues. Trimming shortened V by 5 bases and J by 1 base, and 9 bases separated the two germline ends. The CDR3 nucleotides are TGTGCCAGTAGTCAGGGTGCTTCCTACGAGCAGTACTTC. Protein: CASSQGASYEQYF.

The chain carries TRBV10-3 and TRBJ2-7, with 8 bases lining up with TRBD2. With 6 bases clipped from V and 4 bases from J, the junction kept 8 bases outside the gene matches. The CDR3 consists of 14 residues. Germline V gene data show CDR1 as ENHRY and CDR2 as SYGVKD. Here the CDR3 reads CAISSGRARYEQYF. The CDR3 DNA reads as TGTGCCATCAGCTCCGGGAGGGCCCGTTACGAGCAGTACTTC.

The rearrangement uses TRBV15 and TRBJ2-1, with D uncertain. CDR1 LNHNV and CDR2 YYDKDF come from the germline V gene (reference sequence). This CDR3 spans 13 amino acids. Trimming took 1 base from V and 8 from J, leaving 9 bases between them. In nucleotides, the CDR3 is TGTGCCACCAGCAGAGGGGGATACGATGAGCAGTTCTTC. It yields the protein CATSRGGYDEQFF. The whole variable domain, filled in from reference TRBV15 and TRBJ2-1, reads DAMVIQNPRYQVTQFGKPVTLSCSQTLNHNVMYWYQQKSSQAPKLLFHYYDKDFNNEADTPDNFQSRRPNTSFCFLDIRSPGLGDTAMYLCATSRGGYDEQFFGPGTRLTVL.

The chain uses TRBV19 and TRBJ2-2, with TRBD2 identical over 11 bases. Per germline, CDR1 LNHDA and CDR2 SQIVND (reference sequence). The CDR3 loop spans 15 amino acids. The V and J ends lost 7 bases and 3 bases, in that order; junction bases with no gene match: 4. CDR3 nucleotide sequence: TGTGCCAGTACTGGTAGCGGGGGGGACACCGGGGAGCTGTTTTTT. Amino acid sequence: CASTGSGGDTGELFF. The full variable domain, with the rest looked up from reference TRBV19 and TRBJ2-2, is DGGITQSPKYLFRKEGQNVTLSCEQNLNHDAMYWYRQDPGQGLRLIYYSQIVNDFQKGDIAEGYSVSREKKESFPLTVTSAQKNPTAFYLCASTGSGGDTGELFFGEGSRLTVL.

This sequence joins TRBV9 and TRBJ2-1; D is possibly TRBD2 (6 bases). This CDR3 region has 14 residues. Trimming left V 4 bases short and J 4 bases short, with 12 bases between. Germline-derived CDR1 and CDR2 are SGDLS and YYNGEE. The CDR3 DNA sequence: TGTGCCAGCAGCCCGAGACTAGATTACAATGAGCAGTTCTTC. The encoded protein is CASSPRLDYNEQFF.

The chain employs TRBV14 and TRBJ1-1, with D perhaps matching TRBD1 (6 bases). Trimming removed 3 bases at V and 5 bases at J, with 10 bases between. Germline V CDR1 and CDR2: SGHDN, FVKESK. The CDR3 has 13 amino acids. Here the CDR3 reads CASSHFDRTEAFF. The DNA for the CDR3 is TGTGCCAGCAGCCATTTTGACAGGACTGAAGCTTTCTTT. Complete variable domain (other parts from reference TRBV14 and TRBJ1-1): EAGVTQFPSHSVIEKGQTVTLRCDPISGHDNLYWYRRVMGKEIKFLLHFVKESKQDESGMPNNRFLAERTGGTYSTLKVQPAELEDSGVYFCASSHFDRTEAFFGQGTRLTVV.

The chain employs TRBV27 and TRBJ2-1; D ambiguous. The CDR3 is 12 residues long. V lost 3 bases and J 10 bases, leaving 10 bases between the germline ends. From germline, CDR1 is MNHEY and CDR2 SMNVEV (reference sequence). CDR3 nucleotides: TGTGCCAGCAGTTTTGTTGGGTACGAGCAGTTCTTC. Protein sequence: CASSFVGYEQFF.

Note on this clone: This may be a read error: a much more frequent sequence differs by one nucleotide. The rearrangement joins TRBV9 to TRBJ1-1; D unclear. This CDR3 spans 13 amino acids. The germline V gene has CDR1 SGDLS and CDR2 YYNGEE. The ends were cut back, 0 bases at V and 1 base at J, with 4 bases in the middle. The CDR3 here is CASSVEGNTEAFF. As DNA, the CDR3 is TGTGCCAGCAGCGTAGAAGGGAACACTGAAGCTTTCTTT.